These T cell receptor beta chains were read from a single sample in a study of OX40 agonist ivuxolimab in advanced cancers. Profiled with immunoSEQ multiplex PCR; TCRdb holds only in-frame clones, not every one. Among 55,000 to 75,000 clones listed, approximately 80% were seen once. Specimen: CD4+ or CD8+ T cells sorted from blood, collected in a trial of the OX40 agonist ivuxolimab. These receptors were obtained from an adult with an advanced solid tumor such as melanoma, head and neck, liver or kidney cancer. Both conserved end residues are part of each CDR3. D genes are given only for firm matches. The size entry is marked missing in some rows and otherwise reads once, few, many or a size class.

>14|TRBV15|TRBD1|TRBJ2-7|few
TGTGCCACCAGCAGCGCTACAGGGGGCTACGAGCAGTACTTC
CATSSATGGYEQYF
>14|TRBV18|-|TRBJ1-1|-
TGTGCCAGCTCACCATCTAGGACTAACACTGAAGCTTTCTTT
CASSPSRTNTEAFF
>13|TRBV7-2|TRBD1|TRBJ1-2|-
TGTGCCAGCAGCGAGGACAGGATGGGGGGCTACACCTTC
CASSEDRMGGYTF
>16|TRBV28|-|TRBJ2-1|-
TGTGCCAGCAGTCAAGCAGGGATGGGGGGTTACAATGAGCAGTTCTTC
CASSQAGMGGYNEQFF
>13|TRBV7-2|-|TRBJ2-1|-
TGTGCCAGCAGCTTTAGCGGACGGTATGAGCAGTTCTTC
CASSFSGRYEQFF
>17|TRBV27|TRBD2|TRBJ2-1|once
TGTGCCAGCAGTCCGGGACTAGCGGGAACCTCCTACAATGAGCAGTTCTTC
CASSPGLAGTSYNEQFF
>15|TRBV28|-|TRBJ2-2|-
TGTGCCAGCAGCCCTCGGGGAGTCGGTACCGGGGAGCTGTTTTTT
CASSPRGVGTGELFF
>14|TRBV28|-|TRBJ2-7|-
TGTGCCAGCAGTCAGAAGTCCGGCTCCTACGAGCAGTACTTC
CASSQKSGSYEQYF
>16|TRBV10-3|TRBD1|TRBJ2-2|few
TGTGCCATCAGTGAGTTGGGACAGGTGAACACCGGGGAGCTGTTTTTT
CAISELGQVNTGELFF
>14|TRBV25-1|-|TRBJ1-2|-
TGTGCCAGCAGTCGGGCAGGGCCTGGCGATGGCTACACCTTC
CASSRAGPGDGYTF
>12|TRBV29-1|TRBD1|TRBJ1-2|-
TGCAGCGTTGATGAAGGGGGCCATGGCTACACCTTC
CSVDEGGHGYTF
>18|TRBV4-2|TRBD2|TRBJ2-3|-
TGTGCCAGCAGCCAAGAAGGGACTAGCGCTTCTAGCACAGATACGCAGTATTTT
CASSQEGTSASSTDTQYF
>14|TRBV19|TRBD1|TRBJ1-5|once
TGTGCCAGTAGTACCCAACAGGGGCATCAGCCCCAGCATTTT
CASSTQQGHQPQHF
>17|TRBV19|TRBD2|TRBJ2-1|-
TGTGCCAGTAGCGGGACTAGCGGGACAATCTCCTACAATGAGCAGTTCTTC
CASSGTSGTISYNEQFF
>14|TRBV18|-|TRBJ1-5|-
TGTGCCAGCTCACCATACAGGGACGATCAGCCCCAGCATTTT
CASSPYRDDQPQHF
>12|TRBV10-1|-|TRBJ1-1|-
TGCGCCAGCTCTACCGGGGCGCATCCAGCTTTCTTT
CASSTGAHPAFF
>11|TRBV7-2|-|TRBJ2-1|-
TGTGCCAGCAGCTTAGGGAATGAGCAGTTCTTC
CASSLGNEQFF
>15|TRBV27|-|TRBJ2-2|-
TGTGCCAGCAGTTCCAGGGGCGGGGGCACCGGGGAGCTGTTTTTT
CASSSRGGGTGELFF
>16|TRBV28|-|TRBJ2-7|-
TGTGCCAGCAGTGCCCCTCCCGGGCGGGACTCCTACGAGCAGTACTTC
CASSAPPGRDSYEQYF
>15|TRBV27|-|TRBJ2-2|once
TGTGCCAGCAGTTTAAGGGGTATACTCACCGGGGAGCTGTTTTTT
CASSLRGILTGELFF
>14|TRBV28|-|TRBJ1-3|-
TGTGCCAGCAGGGCGGACAGCTCTGGAAACACCATATATTTT
CASRADSSGNTIYF
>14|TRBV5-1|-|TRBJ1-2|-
TGCGCCAGCAGCTTGGGGGCGGATAACTATGGCTACACCTTC
CASSLGADNYGYTF
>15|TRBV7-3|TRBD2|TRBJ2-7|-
TGTGCCAGCAGCCCGACTAGCGGGAGTCGGCACGAGCAGTACTTC
CASSPTSGSRHEQYF
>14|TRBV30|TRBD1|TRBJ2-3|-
TGTGCCTACACGACAGGGTTAGTCACAGATACGCAGTATTTT
CAYTTGLVTDTQYF
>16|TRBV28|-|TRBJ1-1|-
TGTGCCAGCAGCCCAGGGCCAGGCGGGCTCGGCACTGAAGCTTTCTTT
CASSPGPGGLGTEAFF
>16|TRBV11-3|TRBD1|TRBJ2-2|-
TGTGCCAGCAGCCCCGGGACAGGGCCGAACACCGGGGAGCTGTTTTTT
CASSPGTGPNTGELFF
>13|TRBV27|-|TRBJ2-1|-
TGTGCCAGCAGGGGGAATCGCTACAATGAGCAGTTCTTC
CASRGNRYNEQFF
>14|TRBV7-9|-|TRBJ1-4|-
TGTGCCAGCAGCTTAGCGCAAACAGTCTCCGGACTGTTTTTT
CASSLAQTVSGLFF